This T cell receptor (beta chain) is from a study of PD-1 blockade in classical Hodgkin lymphoma. CDR1 is SGHDT and CDR2 is YYEEEE in the germline V gene. The CDR3 length is 12 residues. V dropped 4 bases and J dropped 8 bases, with 9 bases sitting between them. This clone has more than one count but fewer than ten. Its antigen is as yet unknown. Clones were read by immunoSEQ multiplex PCR, and TCRdb kept only the in-frame ones, dropping some. Among some 150,000 clones, nearly 80% were seen once, and the ten largest hold roughly a tenth. Each patient's relapse followed autologous stem cell transplantation, and brentuximab vedotin exposure varied. Notes on the study in general: With CD4+ cells, TCR diversity rose significantly by C4D1, but not with CD8+ cells. According to reports, newly diagnosed patients had lower baseline TCR diversity than healthy donors, and relapsed/refractory patients had lower baseline TCR diversity still. With respect to the repertoire differences, their causes, possibly disease activity or prior therapy, remain undefined. Later analyses included only patients treated at least 1 year post-ASCT.

The clonotype was recovered from a human donor with classical Hodgkin lymphoma. J is TRBJ1-4 and V is TRBV5-6, with D hard to call. The sequencing here drew on peripheral blood mononuclear cells (PBMCs), taken before the second cycle of nivolumab. CDR3: CASSVKAEKLFF. The CDR3 DNA sequence: TGTGCCAGCAGCGTGAAGGCCGAAAAACTGTTTTTT. Complete variable domain (other parts from reference TRBV5-6 and TRBJ1-4): DAGVTQSPTHLIKTRGQQVTLRCSPKSGHDTVSWYQQALGQGPQFIFQYYEEEERQRGNFPDRFSGHQFPNYSSELNVNALLLGDSALYLCASSVKAEKLFFGSGTQLSVL.